This is a list of T cell receptor beta chains from one sample in a study of T cells in Graves' hyperthyroidism and ophthalmopathy. TCRdb re-called the multiplex PCR reads through MiXCR, storing one row per CDR3 protein. Among under 650,000 distinct CDR3 sequences listed, 15% to 20% were seen once. Sequencing was performed on blood. These TCRs come from a woman in her 30s with Graves' hyperthyroidism. The CDR3 runs from the conserved cysteine through the conserved F or W. D genes are given only for firm matches. Clone size is given for some rows only: seen once, a few or many times, or a class if the clone is expanded.

size: few; V: TRBV5-6; D: TRBD2; J: TRBJ2-7; DNA: TGTGCCAGCAGCTTGGCCGCGACTAGCGGTCAGAGCTCCTACGAGCAGTACTTC; CDR3: CASSLAATSGQSSYEQYF
size: many; V: TRBV29-1; D: TRBD2; J: TRBJ2-1; DNA: TGCAGCGTTCAACCCGGGAGGGGCTACAATGAGCAGTTCTTC; CDR3: CSVQPGRGYNEQFF
size: few; V: TRBV27; D: TRBD1; J: TRBJ1-2; DNA: TGTGCCAGCAGTCGACAGGGGTACTATGGCTACACCTTC; CDR3: CASSRQGYYGYTF
size: -; V: TRBV19; D: -; J: TRBJ2-7; DNA: TGTGCCAGTAGTCCGACGGTCGGAGGGTTCCACGAGCAGTACTTC; CDR3: CASSPTVGGFHEQYF
size: few; V: TRBV5-6; D: -; J: TRBJ2-1; DNA: TGTGCCAGCAGCTTTATGCAGGCCTACAATGAGCAGTTCTTC; CDR3: CASSFMQAYNEQFF
size: many; V: TRBV5-1; D: -; J: TRBJ2-1; DNA: TGCGCCAGCAGCTTGGAGACGGGAGTTCTAAGCAATGAGCAGTTCTTC; CDR3: CASSLETGVLSNEQFF
size: few; V: TRBV9; D: TRBD1; J: TRBJ1-5; DNA: TGTGCCAGCAGCGTATCAGGGGGCTCTCAGCCCCAGCATTTT; CDR3: CASSVSGGSQPQHF
size: few; V: TRBV24-1; D: -; J: TRBJ2-7; DNA: TGTGCCACCAGCGGAGGGGGGCGGGGATCTTCCTACGAGCAGTACTTC; CDR3: CATSGGGRGSSYEQYF
size: -; V: TRBV20-1; D: TRBD1; J: TRBJ1-2; DNA: TGCAGTGCCCGACAGACAGGGGGCGATGGCTACACCTTC; CDR3: CSARQTGGDGYTF
size: many; V: TRBV9; D: TRBD2; J: TRBJ2-7; DNA: TGTGCCAGCAGTCGGAGTAGCGGGAACGAGCAGTACTTC; CDR3: CASSRSSGNEQYF
size: -; V: TRBV11-3; D: -; J: TRBJ1-4; DNA: TGTGCCAGCAGCCGAACCGGACGGGACGAAAACCTGTTTTTT; CDR3: CASSRTGRDENLFF
size: many; V: TRBV28; D: -; J: TRBJ2-7; DNA: TGTGCCAGCAGTTTGGCCCAAGACGGCGAGCAGTACTTC; CDR3: CASSLAQDGEQYF
size: many; V: TRBV7-9; D: -; J: TRBJ2-7; DNA: TGTGCCAGCAGTCCCCGCTACGAGCAGTACTTC; CDR3: CASSPRYEQYF
size: -; V: TRBV15; D: -; J: TRBJ1-5; DNA: TGTGCCACCAGCAGAGAATTAAATCAGCCCCAGCATTTT; CDR3: CATSRELNQPQHF
size: few; V: TRBV3-1; D: TRBD1; J: TRBJ2-7; DNA: TGTGCCAGCAGCCATTCAGACAGGGGATGGGACGAGCAGTACTTC; CDR3: CASSHSDRGWDEQYF
size: few; V: TRBV20-1; D: -; J: TRBJ2-3; DNA: TGCAGTGCTAGAGCCCCCGGAGATACGCAGTATTTT; CDR3: CSARAPGDTQYF
size: few; V: TRBV28; D: -; J: TRBJ1-5; DNA: TGTGCCAGCAGCCAAGATCTTTTGGGGAATCAGCCCCAGCATTTT; CDR3: CASSQDLLGNQPQHF
size: -; V: TRBV30; D: TRBD1; J: TRBJ2-7; DNA: TGTGCCTGGTGCGAGACAGGGTATTTCTACGAGCAGTACTTC; CDR3: CAWCETGYFYEQYF
size: -; V: TRBV11-3; D: -; J: TRBJ1-1; DNA: TGTGCCAGCAGCTTTGATGGACGCACGAACACTGAAGCTTTCTTT; CDR3: CASSFDGRTNTEAFF
size: few; V: TRBV28; D: -; J: TRBJ1-1; DNA: TGTGCCAGCAGGTTCGGACAGCTTGAAGCTTTCTTT; CDR3: CASRFGQLEAFF
size: few; V: TRBV5-4; D: TRBD1; J: TRBJ2-7; DNA: TGTGCCAGCAGCTTGAAACAGGGGGCTTACGAGCAGTACTTC; CDR3: CASSLKQGAYEQYF
size: -; V: TRBV6-5; D: -; J: TRBJ2-1; DNA: TGTGCCAGCAGTTACTCGTTCCAGGGCCCCAATGAGCAGTTCTTC; CDR3: CASSYSFQGPNEQFF
size: -; V: TRBV9; D: -; J: TRBJ2-1; DNA: TGTGCCAGCAGCGCACCGTATGCGGGGGAGCAGTTCTTC; CDR3: CASSAPYAGEQFF
size: -; V: TRBV2; D: -; J: TRBJ2-3; DNA: TGTGCCAGCCGGACCTACACAGATACGCAGTATTTT; CDR3: CASRTYTDTQYF
size: few; V: TRBV7-2; D: -; J: TRBJ2-5; DNA: TGTGCCAGCAGCCCAGGGACCATGTACCAAGAGACCCAGTACTTC; CDR3: CASSPGTMYQETQYF
size: few; V: TRBV7-2; D: TRBD1; J: TRBJ1-2; DNA: TGTGCCAGCAGCTCGCGGGACAGCCACTATGGCTACACCTTC; CDR3: CASSSRDSHYGYTF
size: many; V: TRBV6-1; D: -; J: TRBJ1-1; DNA: TGTGCCAGCAGTGCTTGGGAGGGGGGGAACACTGAAGCTTTCTTT; CDR3: CASSAWEGGNTEAFF
size: many; V: TRBV20-1; D: TRBD2; J: TRBJ2-3; DNA: TGCAGTGCTATGGTGGGGACTAGCGTGAGGAATACGCAGTATTTT; CDR3: CSAMVGTSVRNTQYF
size: many; V: TRBV30; D: TRBD1; J: TRBJ2-7; DNA: TGTGCCTGGAAATCAGGGGGTTACGAGCAGTACTTC; CDR3: CAWKSGGYEQYF
size: many; V: TRBV20-1; D: -; J: TRBJ1-2; DNA: TGCAGTGCTATTGACAGGCTTAACTATGGCTACACCTTC; CDR3: CSAIDRLNYGYTF
size: many; V: TRBV6-2/TRBV6-3; D: -; J: TRBJ1-1; DNA: TGTGCCAGCAGTTTCTCGACAGGCCCCGGAACTGAAGCTTTCTTT; CDR3: CASSFSTGPGTEAFF
size: many; V: TRBV28; D: -; J: TRBJ2-1; DNA: TGTGCCAGCAGTTCCATCCCCCACAATGAGCAGTTCTTC; CDR3: CASSSIPHNEQFF
size: many; V: TRBV28; D: -; J: TRBJ2-7; DNA: TGTGCCAGCAGTTTATGGCTCGAGCAGTACTTC; CDR3: CASSLWLEQYF
size: -; V: TRBV11-3; D: TRBD2; J: TRBJ2-1; DNA: TGTGCCAGCAGCAAAACTAGCGGCGGTGAGCAGTTCTTC; CDR3: CASSKTSGGEQFF
size: many; V: TRBV2; D: TRBD2; J: TRBJ2-7; DNA: TGTGCCAGCAGTGAAGTCGGGACTAGCGGAACCTACGAGCAGTACTTC; CDR3: CASSEVGTSGTYEQYF
size: many; V: TRBV5-5; D: -; J: TRBJ2-3; DNA: TGTGCCAGCAGCTTGGGACTGGACCGGGTGAGCGATACGCAGTATTTT; CDR3: CASSLGLDRVSDTQYF
size: -; V: TRBV11-2; D: TRBD2; J: TRBJ2-3; DNA: TGTGCCAGCAGCTCCGGGAGGGGTTACGGCACAGATACGCAGTATTTT; CDR3: CASSSGRGYGTDTQYF
size: -; V: TRBV29-1; D: TRBD2; J: TRBJ2-1; DNA: TGCAGCGTTTTGGGGGCGGGGGGTTACAATGAGCAGTTCTTC; CDR3: CSVLGAGGYNEQFF
size: many; V: TRBV20-1; D: TRBD2; J: TRBJ2-3; DNA: TGCAGTGCTTGGGGACTAGACACAGATACGCAGTATTTT; CDR3: CSAWGLDTDTQYF
size: few; V: TRBV12-3/TRBV12-4; D: -; J: TRBJ1-5; DNA: TGTGCCAGCAGTTTCCTTCGTCAGCCCCAGCATTTT; CDR3: CASSFLRQPQHF
size: many; V: TRBV30; D: -; J: TRBJ1-6; DNA: TGTGCCTGGAGCTCCGGGGGGGTTTGGAATTCACCCCTCCACTTT; CDR3: CAWSSGGVWNSPLHF
size: many; V: TRBV7-2; D: -; J: TRBJ2-7; DNA: TGTGCCAGCACCTTAGGGCCCGGGTTGAACGAGCAGTACTTC; CDR3: CASTLGPGLNEQYF
size: many; V: TRBV5-1; D: -; J: TRBJ2-3; DNA: TGCGCCAGCAGCTCGGGGACCTCTAGCACAGATACGCAGTATTTT; CDR3: CASSSGTSSTDTQYF
size: -; V: TRBV7-9; D: TRBD2; J: TRBJ2-2; DNA: TGTGCCAGCAAACCAGCGGGAACCGGGGAGCTGTTTTTT; CDR3: CASKPAGTGELFF
size: few; V: TRBV28; D: -; J: TRBJ1-3; DNA: TGTGCCAGCAGTTCGGTTGGAAACACCATATATTTT; CDR3: CASSSVGNTIYF
size: -; V: TRBV12-3/TRBV12-4; D: -; J: TRBJ2-2; DNA: TGTGCCAGCAGCGTAGAGGAGTGGGGACCACACACCGGGGAGCTGTTTTTT; CDR3: CASSVEEWGPHTGELFF
size: -; V: TRBV5-1; D: -; J: TRBJ1-1; DNA: TGCGCCAGCAGCCCCGCGGGAGAGAACACTGAAGCTTTCTTT; CDR3: CASSPAGENTEAFF
size: many; V: TRBV20-1; D: TRBD1; J: TRBJ1-1; DNA: TGCAGTGCGCTGGACAGGGTCACACGCGGCTCTGAAGCTTTCTTT; CDR3: CSALDRVTRGSEAFF
size: few; V: TRBV5-6; D: TRBD2; J: TRBJ2-7; DNA: TGTGCCAGCAGCCATCGCGGGGGCTCCTACGAGCAGTACTTC; CDR3: CASSHRGGSYEQYF
size: -; V: TRBV19; D: -; J: TRBJ2-2; DNA: TGTGCCAGTAGTATTGCACAGGGTGAGGCCGGGGAGCTGTTTTTT; CDR3: CASSIAQGEAGELFF
size: many; V: TRBV2; D: -; J: TRBJ2-3; DNA: TGTGCCAGCAGAAGGCACACCACAGATACGCAGTATTTT; CDR3: CASRRHTTDTQYF
size: few; V: TRBV28; D: -; J: TRBJ1-3; DNA: TGTGCAGCCTCCTACCGTGGGGCGGCTGGAAACACCATATATTTT; CDR3: CAASYRGAAGNTIYF
size: many; V: TRBV27; D: -; J: TRBJ2-5; DNA: TGTGCCAGCAGTTTATCAATGTACCAAGAGACCCAGTACTTC; CDR3: CASSLSMYQETQYF
size: -; V: TRBV7-9; D: -; J: TRBJ2-7; DNA: TGTGCCAGCAGCCCGATGCAGGACGAGCAGTACTTC; CDR3: CASSPMQDEQYF
size: few; V: TRBV28; D: -; J: TRBJ1-1; DNA: TGTGCCAGCAGTTTAAGGGAGTGGGCTTTCTTT; CDR3: CASSLREWAFF